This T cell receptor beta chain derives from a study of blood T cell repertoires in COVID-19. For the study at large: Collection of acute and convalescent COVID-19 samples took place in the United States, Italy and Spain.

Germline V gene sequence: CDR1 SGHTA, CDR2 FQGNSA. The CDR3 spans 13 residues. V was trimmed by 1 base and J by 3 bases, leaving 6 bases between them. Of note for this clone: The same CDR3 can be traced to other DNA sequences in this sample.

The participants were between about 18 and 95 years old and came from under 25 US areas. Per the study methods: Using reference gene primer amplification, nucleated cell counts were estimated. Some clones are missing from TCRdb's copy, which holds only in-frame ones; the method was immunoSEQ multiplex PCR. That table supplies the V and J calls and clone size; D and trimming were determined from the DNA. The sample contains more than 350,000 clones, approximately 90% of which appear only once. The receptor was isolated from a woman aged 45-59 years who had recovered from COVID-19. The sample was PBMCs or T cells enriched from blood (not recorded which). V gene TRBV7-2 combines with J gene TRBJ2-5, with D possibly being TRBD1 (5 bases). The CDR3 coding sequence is TGTGCCAGCAGCTTAGGACAGAAAGAGACCCAGTACTTC. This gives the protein CASSLGQKETQYF.